This T cell receptor (beta chain) was identified during a study of T cells in Graves' hyperthyroidism and ophthalmopathy. Study overall: Once the initial diagnosis was made, peripheral blood was obtained before any treatment. Broader study findings: The blood repertoire included most of the expanded thyroid clonotypes above 0.001.

Any patient presenting with uncontrolled infection, other autoimmune disease, pregnancy or lactation was left out. The source of the PBMCs was less than 12 ml of fresh peripheral blood. Points on this clonotype: The antigen is undetermined.

CDR1 MGHRA and CDR2 YSYEKL come from the germline V gene. This CDR3 is 15 amino acids long. J was trimmed by 7 bases and V by 1 base; bases with no gene match: 2. Using RNA transcripts as the source, TCR beta CDR3 regions were amplified. RT-PCR in the first round (using the HTBI primer set) targeted the TCR CDR3. MiXCR was run by TCRdb on the multiplex PCR reads, yielding one entry per CDR3 protein. The sample comprises around 800,000 distinct CDR3 sequences, approximately 40% of which are singletons, and roughly 8.3% rests with the top ten. Sequences were obtained from blood. V gene TRBV4-1 combines with J gene TRBJ1-4; 11 bases are a match to TRBD1. This sequence originates from a man younger than 30 with Graves' hyperthyroidism. CDR3 amino acids: CASSQVGTGGEKLFF. In DNA form, the CDR3 reads TGCGCCAGCAGCCAAGTCGGGACAGGGGGTGAAAAACTGTTTTTT.